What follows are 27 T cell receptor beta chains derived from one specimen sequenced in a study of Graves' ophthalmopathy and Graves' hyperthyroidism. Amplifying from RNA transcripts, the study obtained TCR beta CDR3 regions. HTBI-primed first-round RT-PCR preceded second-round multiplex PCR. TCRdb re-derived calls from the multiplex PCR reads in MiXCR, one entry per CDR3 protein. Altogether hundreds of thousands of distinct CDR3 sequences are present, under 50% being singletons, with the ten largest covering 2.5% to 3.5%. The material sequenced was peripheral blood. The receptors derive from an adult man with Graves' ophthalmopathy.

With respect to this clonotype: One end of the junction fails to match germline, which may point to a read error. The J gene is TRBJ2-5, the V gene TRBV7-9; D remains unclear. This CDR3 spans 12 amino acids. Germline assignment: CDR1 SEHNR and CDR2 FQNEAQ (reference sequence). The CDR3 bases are TGTGCCAGCAGCCAATCTCAAGGGACCCAGTACTTC. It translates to CASSQSQGTQYF.

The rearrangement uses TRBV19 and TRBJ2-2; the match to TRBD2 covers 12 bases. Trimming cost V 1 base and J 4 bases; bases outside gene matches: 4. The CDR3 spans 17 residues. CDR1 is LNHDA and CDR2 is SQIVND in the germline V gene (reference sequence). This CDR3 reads CASSIVTSGRSTGELFF. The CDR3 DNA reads TGTGCCAGTAGTATAGTCACTAGCGGGAGGTCCACCGGGGAGCTGTTTTTT.

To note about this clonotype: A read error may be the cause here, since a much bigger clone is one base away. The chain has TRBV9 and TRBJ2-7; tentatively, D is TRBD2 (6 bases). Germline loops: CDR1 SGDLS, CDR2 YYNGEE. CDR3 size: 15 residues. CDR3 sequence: CASSVGFSGSYERYF. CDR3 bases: TGTGCCAGCAGCGTAGGTTTTAGCGGCTCCTACGAGCGGTACTTC.

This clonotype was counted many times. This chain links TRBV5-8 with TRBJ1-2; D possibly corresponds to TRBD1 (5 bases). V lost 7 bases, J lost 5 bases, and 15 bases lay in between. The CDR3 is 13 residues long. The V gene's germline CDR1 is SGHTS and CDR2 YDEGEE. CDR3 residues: CASPTGGRYGYTF. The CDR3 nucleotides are TGTGCCAGCCCCACGGGGGGTCGATATGGCTACACCTTC. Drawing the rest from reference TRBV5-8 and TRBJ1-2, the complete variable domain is EAGVTQSPTHLIKTRGQQATLRCSPISGHTSVYWYQQALGLGLQFLLWYDEGEERNRGNFPPRFSGRQFPNYSSELNVNALELEDSALYLCASPTGGRYGYTFGSGTRLTVV.

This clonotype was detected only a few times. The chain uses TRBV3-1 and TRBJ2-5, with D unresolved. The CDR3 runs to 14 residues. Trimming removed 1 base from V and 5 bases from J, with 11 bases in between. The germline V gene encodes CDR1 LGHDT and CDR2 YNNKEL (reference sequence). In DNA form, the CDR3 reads TGTGCCAGCAGCCAAGCTTTGAGTTCGGAGACCCAGTACTTC. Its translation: CASSQALSSETQYF.

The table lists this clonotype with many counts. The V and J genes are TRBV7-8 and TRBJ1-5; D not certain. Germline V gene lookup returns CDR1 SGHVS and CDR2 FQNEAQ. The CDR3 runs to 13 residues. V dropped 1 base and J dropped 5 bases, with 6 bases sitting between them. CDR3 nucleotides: TGTGCCAGCAGCTTAGAGTGGGATCAGCCCCAGCATTTT. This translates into CASSLEWDQPQHF.

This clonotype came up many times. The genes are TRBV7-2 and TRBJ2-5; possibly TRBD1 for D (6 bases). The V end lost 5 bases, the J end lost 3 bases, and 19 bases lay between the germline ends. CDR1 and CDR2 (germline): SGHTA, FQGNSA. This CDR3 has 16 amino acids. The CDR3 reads CASSARGRTWEETQYF. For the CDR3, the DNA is TGTGCCAGCAGCGCCAGGGGTAGGACCTGGGAAGAGACCCAGTACTTC.

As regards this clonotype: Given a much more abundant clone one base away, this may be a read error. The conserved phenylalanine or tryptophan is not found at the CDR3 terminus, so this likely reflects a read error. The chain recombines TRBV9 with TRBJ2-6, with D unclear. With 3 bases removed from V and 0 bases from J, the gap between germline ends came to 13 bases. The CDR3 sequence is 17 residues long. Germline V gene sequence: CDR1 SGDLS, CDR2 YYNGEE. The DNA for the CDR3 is TGTGCCAGCAGCGCGGGTAAATGGGACTCTGGGGCCAACGTCCTGACTCTC. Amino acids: CASSAGKWDSGANVLTL.

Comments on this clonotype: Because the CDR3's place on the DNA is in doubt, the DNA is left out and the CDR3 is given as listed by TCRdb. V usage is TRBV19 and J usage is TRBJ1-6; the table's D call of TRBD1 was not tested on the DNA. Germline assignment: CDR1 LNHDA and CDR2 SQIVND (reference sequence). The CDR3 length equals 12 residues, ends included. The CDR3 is CASFGPGTGIHF.

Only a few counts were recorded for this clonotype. The CDR3 protein is CASSSDPQGAYSPLHF. DNA of the CDR3: TGTGCCAGCTCATCTGACCCCCAGGGGGCCTATTCACCCCTCCACTTT. The chain carries TRBV9 and TRBJ1-6; 8 nucleotides align to TRBD1. CDR3 length: 16 residues. The germline CDR1 and CDR2 sequences are SGDLS and YYNGEE. The trim removed 7 bases at V and 8 bases at J, leaving 14 bases unmatched.

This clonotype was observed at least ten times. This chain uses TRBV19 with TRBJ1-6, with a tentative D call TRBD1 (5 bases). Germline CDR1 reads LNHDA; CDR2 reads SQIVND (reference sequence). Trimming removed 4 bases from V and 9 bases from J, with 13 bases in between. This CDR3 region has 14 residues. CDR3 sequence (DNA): TGTGCCAGTAGTAGGGACGCATCGGGTTCACCCCTCCACTTT. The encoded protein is CASSRDASGSPLHF. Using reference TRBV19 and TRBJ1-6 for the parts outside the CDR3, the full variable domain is DGGITQSPKYLFRKEGQNVTLSCEQNLNHDAMYWYRQDPGQGLRLIYYSQIVNDFQKGDIAEGYSVSREKKESFPLTVTSAQKNPTAFYLCASSRDASGSPLHFGNGTRLTVT.

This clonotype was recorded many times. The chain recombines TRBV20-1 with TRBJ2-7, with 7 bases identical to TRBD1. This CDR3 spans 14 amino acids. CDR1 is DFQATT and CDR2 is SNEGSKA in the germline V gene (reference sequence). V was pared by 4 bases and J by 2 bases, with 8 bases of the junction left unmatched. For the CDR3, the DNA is TGCAGTGCTAAAGGAAAGGGACAGCCCTACGAGCAGTACTTC. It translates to CSAKGKGQPYEQYF.

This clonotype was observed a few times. This CDR3 is CASSSPAASYEQYF. The CDR3 bases are TGTGCCAGCAGTTCCCCCGCGGCATCCTACGAGCAGTACTTC. The chain uses TRBV12-3 or TRBV12-4 and TRBJ2-7, with D unclear. This CDR3 is 14 amino acids long. The germline V and J ends were trimmed by 4 bases and 1 base, with 11 bases remaining between them.

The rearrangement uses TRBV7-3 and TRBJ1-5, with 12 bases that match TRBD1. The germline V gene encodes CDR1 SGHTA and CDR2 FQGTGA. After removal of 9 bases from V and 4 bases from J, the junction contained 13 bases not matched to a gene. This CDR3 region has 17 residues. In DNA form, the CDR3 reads TGTGCCAGTCCCCACGGGGACAGGGGGCCTGGGAATCAGCCCCAGCATTTT. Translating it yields CASPHGDRGPGNQPQHF.

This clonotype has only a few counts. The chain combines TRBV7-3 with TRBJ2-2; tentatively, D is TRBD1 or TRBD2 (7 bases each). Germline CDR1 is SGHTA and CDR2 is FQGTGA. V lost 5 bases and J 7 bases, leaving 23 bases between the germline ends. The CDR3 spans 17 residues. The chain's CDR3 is CASSLQGGGATGGELFF. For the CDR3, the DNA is TGTGCCAGCAGCCTCCAGGGAGGGGGCGCTACGGGCGGGGAGCTGTTTTTT.

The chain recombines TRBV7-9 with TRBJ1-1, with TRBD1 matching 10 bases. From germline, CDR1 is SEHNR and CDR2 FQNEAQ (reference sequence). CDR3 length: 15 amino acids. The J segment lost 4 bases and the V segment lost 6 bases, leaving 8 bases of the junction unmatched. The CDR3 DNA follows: TGTGCCAGCAGACGGGACAGGGGAATGAGCACTGAAGCTTTCTTT. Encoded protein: CASRRDRGMSTEAFF. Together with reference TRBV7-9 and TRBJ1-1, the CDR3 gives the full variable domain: DTGVSQNPRHKITKRGQNVTFRCDPISEHNRLYWYRQTLGQGPEFLTYFQNEAQLEKSRLLSDRFSAERPKGSFSTLEIQRTEQGDSAMYLCASRRDRGMSTEAFFGQGTRLTVV.

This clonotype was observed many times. As DNA, the CDR3 is TGCGCCAGCAGCCATACGGACAGGGTATCGACTGAAGCTTTCTTT. This encodes CASSHTDRVSTEAFF. V is TRBV4-3 and J is TRBJ1-1; 8 bases are a match to TRBD1. This CDR3 has 15 amino acids. With 3 bases clipped from V and 5 bases from J, the junction kept 8 bases outside the gene matches. The V gene's germline CDR1 is LGHNA and CDR2 YSLEER.

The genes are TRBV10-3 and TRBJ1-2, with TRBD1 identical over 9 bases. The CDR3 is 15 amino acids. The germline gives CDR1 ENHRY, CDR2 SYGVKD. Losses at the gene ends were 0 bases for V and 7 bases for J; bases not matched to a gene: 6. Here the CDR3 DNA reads TGTGCCATCAGTGAGTCAGGGGGACAGGGTTTTGGCTACACCTTC. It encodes CAISESGGQGFGYTF.

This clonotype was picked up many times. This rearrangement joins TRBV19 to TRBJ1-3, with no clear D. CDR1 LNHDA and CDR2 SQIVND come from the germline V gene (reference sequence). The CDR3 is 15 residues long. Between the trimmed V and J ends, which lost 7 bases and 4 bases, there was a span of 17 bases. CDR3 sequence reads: CASKPGRLEGNTIYF. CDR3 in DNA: TGTGCCAGTAAGCCCGGGAGGCTGGAAGGAAACACCATATATTTT.

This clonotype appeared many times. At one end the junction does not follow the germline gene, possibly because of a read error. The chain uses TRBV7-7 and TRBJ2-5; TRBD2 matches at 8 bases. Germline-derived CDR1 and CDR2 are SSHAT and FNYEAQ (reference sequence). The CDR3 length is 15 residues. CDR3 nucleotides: TGTGCTAGCAGCTTTCGACTAGCGCCACAAGAGACCCAGTACTTC. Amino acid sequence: CASSFRLAPQETQYF.

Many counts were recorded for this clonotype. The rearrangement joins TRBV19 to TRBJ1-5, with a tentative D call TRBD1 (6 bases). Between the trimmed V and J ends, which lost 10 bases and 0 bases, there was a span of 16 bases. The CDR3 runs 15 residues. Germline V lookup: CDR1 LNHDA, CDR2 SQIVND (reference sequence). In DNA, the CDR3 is TGTGCCAATAGGTGGAACAGGGATAGCAATCAGCCCCAGCATTTT. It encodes CANRWNRDSNQPQHF.

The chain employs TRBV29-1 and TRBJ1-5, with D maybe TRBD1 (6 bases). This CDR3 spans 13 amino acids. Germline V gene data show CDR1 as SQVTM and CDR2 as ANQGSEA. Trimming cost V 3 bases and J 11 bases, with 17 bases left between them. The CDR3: CSVDRGLAETQHF. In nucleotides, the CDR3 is TGCAGCGTTGATCGGGGGCTAGCGGAGACCCAGCATTTT. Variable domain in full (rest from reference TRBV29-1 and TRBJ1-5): SAVISQKPSRDICQRGTSLTIQCQVDSQVTMMFWYRQQPGQSLTLIATANQGSEATYESGFVIDKFPISRPNLTFSTLTVSNMSPEDSSIYLCSVDRGLAETQHFGDGTRLSIL.

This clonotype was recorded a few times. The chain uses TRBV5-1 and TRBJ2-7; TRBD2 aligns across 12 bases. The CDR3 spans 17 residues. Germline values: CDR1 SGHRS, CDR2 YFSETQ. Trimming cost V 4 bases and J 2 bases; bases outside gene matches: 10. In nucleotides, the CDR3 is TGCGCCAGCAGCAAACAGACTAGCGGGAGTTTTACCTACGAGCAGTACTTC. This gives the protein CASSKQTSGSFTYEQYF.

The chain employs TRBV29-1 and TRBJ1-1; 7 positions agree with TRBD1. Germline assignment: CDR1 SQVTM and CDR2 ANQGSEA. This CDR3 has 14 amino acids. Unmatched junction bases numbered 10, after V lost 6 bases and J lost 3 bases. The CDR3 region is CSVPGGFGYTEAFF. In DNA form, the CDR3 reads TGCAGCGTCCCAGGGGGGTTTGGCTACACTGAAGCTTTCTTT.

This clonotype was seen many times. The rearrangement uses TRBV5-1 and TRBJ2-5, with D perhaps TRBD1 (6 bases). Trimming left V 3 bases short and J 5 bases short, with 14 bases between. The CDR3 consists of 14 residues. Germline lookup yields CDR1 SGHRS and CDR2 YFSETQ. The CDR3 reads CASSSTAQGETQYF. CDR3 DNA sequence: TGCGCCAGCAGCTCGACGGCTCAGGGGGAGACCCAGTACTTC.

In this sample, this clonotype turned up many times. The CDR3 DNA follows: TGTGCCAGCAGCCCGTATCGGGCGGGAGGGCCTCACGAGCAGTACTTC. Residues: CASSPYRAGGPHEQYF. The J gene is TRBJ2-7, the V gene TRBV7-8; 9 bases match TRBD2. The V gene's germline CDR1 is SGHVS and CDR2 FQNEAQ. V dropped 5 bases and J dropped 5; count of bases not matched to a gene: 13. This CDR3 is built from 16 residues.

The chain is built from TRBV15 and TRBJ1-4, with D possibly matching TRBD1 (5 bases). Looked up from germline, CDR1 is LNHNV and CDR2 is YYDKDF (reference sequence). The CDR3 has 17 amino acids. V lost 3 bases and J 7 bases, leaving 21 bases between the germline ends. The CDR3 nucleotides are TGTGCCACCAGCAGGGACATCTCTGGGGCCGTAACTGAAAAACTGTTTTTT. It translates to CATSRDISGAVTEKLFF.